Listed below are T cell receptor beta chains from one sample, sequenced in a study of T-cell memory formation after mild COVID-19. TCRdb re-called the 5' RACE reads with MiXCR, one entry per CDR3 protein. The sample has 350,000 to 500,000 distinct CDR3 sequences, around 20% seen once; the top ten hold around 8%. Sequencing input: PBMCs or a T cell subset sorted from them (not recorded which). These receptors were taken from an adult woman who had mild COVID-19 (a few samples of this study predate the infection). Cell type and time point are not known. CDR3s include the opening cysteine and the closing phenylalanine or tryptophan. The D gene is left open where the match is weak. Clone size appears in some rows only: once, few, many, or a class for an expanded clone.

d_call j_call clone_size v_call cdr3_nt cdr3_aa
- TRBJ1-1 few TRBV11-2 TGTGCCAGCAGCGCTTCCTACAGGGCTTACACTGAAGCTTTCTTT CASSASYRAYTEAFF
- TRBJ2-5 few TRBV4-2 TGTGCCAGCAGCCAAGAATTGGTCACCGCCGGGGAGACCCAGTACTTC CASSQELVTAGETQYF
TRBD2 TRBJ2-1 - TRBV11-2 TGTGCCAGCAGCCCGGCCCCGGGAGGGCAAGAGCAGTTCTTC CASSPAPGGQEQFF
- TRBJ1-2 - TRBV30 TGTGCCTGTATAAGACAGGCTGGGGTTAACTATGGCTACACCTTC CACIRQAGVNYGYTF
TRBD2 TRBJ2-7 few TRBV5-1 TGCGCCAGCAGCGCCGTGCCGGGCAGAGGACTAGCGGGAGTGGGAGGCTCCTACGAGCAGTACTTC CASSAVPGRGLAGVGGSYEQYF
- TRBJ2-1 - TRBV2 TGTGCCAGCAGTGTACAGGGTCGGTACAATGAGCAGTTCTTC CASSVQGRYNEQFF
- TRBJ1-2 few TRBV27 TGTGCCAGCAGTTTATTAACCACTGGGGCTCCCTTGGGAGGCTACACCTTC CASSLLTTGAPLGGYTF
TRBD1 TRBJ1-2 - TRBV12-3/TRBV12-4 TGTGCCAGCAGTTCTCCCAGGACAGGGGGCTATGGCTACACCTTC CASSSPRTGGYGYTF
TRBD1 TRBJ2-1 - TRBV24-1 TGTGCCACCAGACCACAGGGGTACAATGAGCAGTTCTTC CATRPQGYNEQFF
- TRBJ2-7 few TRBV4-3 TGCGCCAGCAGCTCGCGGAAGGGATTCTACGAGCAGTACTTC CASSSRKGFYEQYF
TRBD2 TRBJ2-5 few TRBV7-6 TGTGCCAGCAGTCTGACCAGCGGGAGGCCTCCTTTATACTTC CASSLTSGRPPLYF
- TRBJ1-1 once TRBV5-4 TGTGCCAGCAGCTGGCCCGGGGCCACTGAAGCTTTCTTT CASSWPGATEAFF
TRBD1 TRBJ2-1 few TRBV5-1 TGCGCCAGCAGCGCAAACTCCGGGACAGGGAACAATGAGCAGTTCTTC CASSANSGTGNNEQFF
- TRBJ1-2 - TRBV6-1 TGTGCCAGCAGTGAAGCGGTCTATGGAGGCTACACCTTC CASSEAVYGGYTF
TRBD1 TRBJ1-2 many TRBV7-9 TGTGCCAGCAGCAAAAAAGGGACAGGGGGGAACTATGGCTACACCTTC CASSKKGTGGNYGYTF
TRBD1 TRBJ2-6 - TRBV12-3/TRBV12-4 TGTGCCAGCAGTAACCGGGACAGGGTATTCTCTGGGGCCAACGTCCTGACTTTC CASSNRDRVFSGANVLTF
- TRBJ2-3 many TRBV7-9 TGTGCCAGCAGCTTAGTTGTTGGGCCAGATACGCAGTATTTT CASSLVVGPDTQYF
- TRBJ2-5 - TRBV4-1 TGCGCCAGCAGCCAAGACAGCCGTAAAGGAGAGACCCAGTACTTC CASSQDSRKGETQYF
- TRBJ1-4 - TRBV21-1 TGTGCCAGCAGCTTAGGGGGGCGCAGACTTGCAACTAATGAAAAACTGTTTTTT CASSLGGRRLATNEKLFF
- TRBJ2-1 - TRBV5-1 TGCGCCAGCACCCCCGAAGTTGGTGAGCAGTTCTTC CASTPEVGEQFF
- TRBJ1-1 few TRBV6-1 TGTGCCAGCAGTGTGGGTCGGACAGTCAGTATATACACTGAAGCTTTCTTT CASSVGRTVSIYTEAFF
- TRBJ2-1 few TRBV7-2 TGTGCCAGCAGCTTAGTACAGGGAAGCTTCTCGGTCTTC CASSLVQGSFSVF
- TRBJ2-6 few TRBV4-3 TGCGCCAGCAGCCAAGATGCGCCCCGCAGGGGAGCTGGGGCCAACGTCCTGACTTTC CASSQDAPRRGAGANVLTF
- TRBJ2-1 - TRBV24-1 TGTGCCACCAGTGATAGCCGGACTCCCCCCTACAATGAGCAGTTCTTC CATSDSRTPPYNEQFF
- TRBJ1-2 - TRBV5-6 TGTGCCAGCAGCCCGGGGCTGGGCTTGGAGTTTGGAGGCTACACCTTC CASSPGLGLEFGGYTF
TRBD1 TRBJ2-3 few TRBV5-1 TGCGCCAGCAGCTCCGGGACAGGGCCCACAGATACGCAGTATTTT CASSSGTGPTDTQYF
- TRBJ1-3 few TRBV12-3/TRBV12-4 TGTGCCAGCAGTTTACGGCAGGCTGGAGACACCATATATTTT CASSLRQAGDTIYF
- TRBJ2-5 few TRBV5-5 TGTGCCAGCAGCACGAACCGGGGGGCCGGGAGGTCGGAGACCCAGTACTTC CASSTNRGAGRSETQYF
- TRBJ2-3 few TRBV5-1 TGCGCCAGCGCCCCCGGGCAGGGGCTCACTAGCACAGATACGCAGTATTTT CASAPGQGLTSTDTQYF
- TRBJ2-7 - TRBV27 TGTGCCAGCAGTTTATCTGCAGGGCTCACCTGGAGCGAGCAGTACTTC CASSLSAGLTWSEQYF
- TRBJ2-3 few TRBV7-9 TGTGCCAGCACCCCCGGGGAGGGCACAGATACGCAGTATTTT CASTPGEGTDTQYF
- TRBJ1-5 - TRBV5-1 TGCGCCAGCAGCTTGCAGGACTTCAATCAGCCCCAGCATTTT CASSLQDFNQPQHF
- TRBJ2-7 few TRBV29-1 TGCAGCGCCGCCGGCGCCAGGGGTTTGGTCCACGAGCAGTACTTC CSAAGARGLVHEQYF
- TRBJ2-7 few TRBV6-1 TGTGCCAGCAGTGATGACAGAAGGCAGTACTTC CASSDDRRQYF
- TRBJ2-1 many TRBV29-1 TGCAGCGTTCTAGTGAGGTCCTACAATGAGCAGTTCTTC CSVLVRSYNEQFF
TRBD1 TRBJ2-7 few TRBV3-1 TGTGCCAGCAGTCCCCCGGGACAGGTTTTCTACGAGCAGTACTTC CASSPPGQVFYEQYF
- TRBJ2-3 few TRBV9 TGTGCCAGCAGCTTTACAGGGTGGGGCACAGATACGCAGTATTTT CASSFTGWGTDTQYF
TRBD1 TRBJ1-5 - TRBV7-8 TGTGCCAGCAGCCCCGGGACAGGGGCCGGTCAGCCCCAGCATTTT CASSPGTGAGQPQHF
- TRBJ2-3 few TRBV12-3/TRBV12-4 TGTGCCAGCAGTTTAGCCCCTGGGCCCCTTCGCACAGATACGCAGTATTTT CASSLAPGPLRTDTQYF
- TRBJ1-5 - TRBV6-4 TGTGCCAGCAGTAACAGGCCGGGCCAGCCCCAGCATTTT CASSNRPGQPQHF
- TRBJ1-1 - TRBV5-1 TGCGCCAGCAGCCCGGGGGCTAGCACTGAAGCTTTCTTT CASSPGASTEAFF
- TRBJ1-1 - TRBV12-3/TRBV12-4 TGTGCCAGCAGTTTCAGGTCACACACTGAAGCTTTCTTT CASSFRSHTEAFF
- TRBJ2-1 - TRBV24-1 TGTGCCACCAGTGATTTGCACTTTAGCGGTTCCCACTACAATGAGCAGTTCTTC CATSDLHFSGSHYNEQFF
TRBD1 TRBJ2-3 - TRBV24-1 TGTGCCACCAGTGATCCAGGACAGGGGGCTTTAATGGATACGCAGTATTTT CATSDPGQGALMDTQYF
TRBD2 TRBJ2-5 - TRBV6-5 TGTGCCAGCAGTTTTGGTCCGGGACTAGGACAAGAGACCCAGTACTTC CASSFGPGLGQETQYF
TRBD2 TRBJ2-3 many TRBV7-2 TGTGCCAGCAGCCGATCTAGCGGAACCTACACAGATACGCAGTATTTT CASSRSSGTYTDTQYF
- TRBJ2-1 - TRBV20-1 TGCAGTGCTATCACCGACTCCTACAATGAGCAGTTCTTC CSAITDSYNEQFF
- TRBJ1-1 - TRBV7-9 TGTGCCAGCAGCCACGGAGGGTCCACTGAAGCTTTCTTT CASSHGGSTEAFF
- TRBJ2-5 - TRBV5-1 TGCGCCAGCAGCGCAGGGGCTTTAAGAGAGACCCAGTACTTC CASSAGALRETQYF